This record looks at one TCR beta chain sequence and its context. This record belongs to a study of regulatory T cells in long-lasting Graves disease. CDR1 SGHRS and CDR2 YFSETQ come from the germline V gene. The CDR3 contains 17 residues. Trimming shortened V by 1 base and J by 4 bases, and 20 bases separated the two germline ends. Construction of TCR beta libraries relied on iRepertoire HTBI primers and on Arm-PCR targeting CDR3 regions. A single record per CDR3 protein comes from TCRdb applying MiXCR to the multiplex PCR reads. Found here are 680,000 or so distinct CDR3 sequences, 16% of them singletons; the top ten hold around 18%. Indicated time point: newly diagnosed GD, antithyroid drugs for less than 3 months. The TCR library was made from RNA extracted from PBMCs. A further study also used this sample, focusing on T cells in Graves' hyperthyroidism and ophthalmopathy.

The specimen was peripheral blood mononuclear cells (PBMCs), collected at new diagnosis, from a patient treated with antithyroid drugs. This sequence was found in a woman in her 30s with Graves disease. V and J are TRBV5-1 and TRBJ1-2; D not resolved. CDR3 sequence (DNA): TGCGCCAGCAGCTTGTTATTTATCAGTCTGGGCATCTATGGCTACACCTTC. Translation: CASSLLFISLGIYGYTF.